This TCR beta chain emerged from a study of identical twins. Whole-study findings and limits: With abundant cord blood beta clonotypes, insertions were fewer; memory repertoires showed no such pattern. Conclusions were based on cross-sectional statistical analysis, without following the same donors. Twins shared beta out-of-frame sequences in excess, but this excess was weaker. Out-of-frame alpha sequences shared between twins exhibited an excess of low generation probability.

There are 13 residues in the CDR3. Trimming cost V 1 base and J 3 bases, with 10 bases left between them. Germline loops: CDR1 DFQATT, CDR2 SNEGSKA (reference sequence). TCRdb reanalysed the 5' RACE reads using MiXCR and keeps one entry per CDR3 protein. Among about 250,000 distinct CDR3 sequences, about 8.3% were seen once, and the ten largest hold over 2.5%. To note about this clonotype: Its antigen remains unidentified.

In addition, the sample was reused for a study of yellow fever vaccine responses in identical twins.

The chain has TRBV20-1 and TRBJ2-7, with D unclear. This clonotype was obtained from a woman aged 18-29 years in good health. The sample taken for sequencing was CD8+ T cells sorted from blood. The CDR3 here is CSARGRTIYEQYF. The CDR3 DNA sequence: TGCAGTGCTAGAGGCCGTACGATCTACGAGCAGTACTTC.